This TCR beta chain came from a study of regulatory T cells in long-lasting Graves disease. Study-level findings and limits: With persistent disease, TRBV28, TRBJ1-2 and TRBJ2-5 were the favored segments. The study examined only peripheral blood, not thyroid tissue.

Construction of TCR beta libraries relied on iRepertoire HTBI primers and on Arm-PCR targeting CDR3 regions. One entry per CDR3 protein results from TCRdb running MiXCR on the multiplex PCR reads. In the table there are 400,000 to 500,000 distinct CDR3 sequences, approximately 15% of which are singletons. This clonotype was counted at least ten times. Its antigen is undetermined. This CDR3 has 13 residues. Trimming removed 6 bases from V and 4 bases from J, with 12 bases in between. Time point noted: newly diagnosed GD, antithyroid drugs for less than 3 months. Generation of the TCR library employed RNA extracted from PBMCs. The sample also formed part of further work on T cells in Graves' hyperthyroidism and ophthalmopathy. That paper adds: The hyperthyroidism patients had all been newly diagnosed, and their disease duration was under 2 months. Their ages ranged from 18 to 65 years.

The source was peripheral blood mononuclear cells (PBMCs), collected at new diagnosis, from a patient treated with antithyroid drugs. The TCR sequence derives from a woman between 40 and 50 years old with Graves disease. The chain recombines TRBV12-3 or TRBV12-4 with TRBJ1-2; D is undetermined. CDR3 bases: TGTGCCAGCAGCTCGCCGGGTTCCTATGGCTACACCTTC. Its protein product is CASSSPGSYGYTF.